This TCR beta chain is from a study of beta chain features in type 1 diabetes. The entirety of the isolated RNA underwent reverse transcription, so expressed TCRB transcripts were sequenced. Using immunoSEQ multiplex PCR, the repertoire was profiled, and TCRdb retains in-frame clones only, with some absent. Altogether 70,000 to 95,000 clones are present, about 32% being singletons, with the ten largest covering 0.35% to 0.45%. The germline V and J ends were trimmed by 4 bases and 13 bases, with 16 bases remaining between them. This CDR3 is built from 13 residues. Germline V gives CDR1 SGHTA, CDR2 FQGNSA. Sorting produced populations that all topped 95% purity. Study-wide results and limits: Fewer junction insertions and more nucleotide deletions appeared in type 1 diabetes patients.

A word on this clone: No antigen is known for it.

Sequenced: stem cell memory CD4+ T cells from blood. This TCR derives from a woman between 18 and 30 years old in good health. J is TRBJ1-4 and V is TRBV7-2; no clear D gene. The DNA of the CDR3 is TGTGCCAGCAGCTCCGACCAGACCGGAGGACTGTTTTTT. This codes for CASSSDQTGGLFF.